The text below deals with one TCR beta chain. V shed 6 bases, J shed 0 bases, and the junction held 6 bases outside the gene matches. Germline loops: CDR1 MNHEY, CDR2 SVGAGI. This CDR3 contains 15 residues. The data were taken from a study of CD8 T cells in Susac syndrome. Overall study context: Blood was drawn from Susac syndrome patients while they were therapy-naive, on corticosteroids, or on intravenous immunoglobulin alone.

RNA, at about 0.45 to 1 ug, was reverse transcribed with random hexamers. TCRdb re-called the immunoSEQ multiplex PCR reads with MiXCR, one entry per CDR3 protein. The repertoire holds hundreds of thousands of distinct CDR3 sequences, with roughly 95% as singletons. The authors sequenced TCR beta from blood CD8+ and CD4+ T cells. The gene calls are TRBV6-5 and TRBJ1-1; 8 bases are shared with TRBD1. This clonotype was obtained from a human donor with Susac syndrome. Specimen: CD4+ T cells from PBMCs. For the CDR3, the DNA is TGTGCCAGCAGGCGGGACAGGACGATGAACACTGAAGCTTTCTTT. Protein product: CASRRDRTMNTEAFF.